This TCR beta chain was captured by sequencing in a study of beta chain features in type 1 diabetes. What was sequenced were expressed TCRB transcripts, since all of the isolated RNA had been reverse transcribed. Profiled with immunoSEQ multiplex PCR; TCRdb holds only in-frame clones, not every one. Of 200,000 to 300,000 clones in the sample, less than 15% are singletons; the top ten hold approximately 0.024%. This clone occurred a few times. From germline, CDR1 is SNHLY and CDR2 FYNNEI. V was cut by 6 bases and J by 0 bases, with 9 bases left in between. CDR3 length: 13 amino acids. The sample was naive CD4+ T cells from blood. The TCR sequence derives from a woman between 40 and 50 years old in good health. V and J are TRBV2 and TRBJ2-7, with D perhaps matching TRBD1 (6 bases). For the CDR3, the DNA is TGTGCCAGCAGCAGGGGCCTCTCCTACGAGCAGTACTTC. Its protein product is CASSRGLSYEQYF.